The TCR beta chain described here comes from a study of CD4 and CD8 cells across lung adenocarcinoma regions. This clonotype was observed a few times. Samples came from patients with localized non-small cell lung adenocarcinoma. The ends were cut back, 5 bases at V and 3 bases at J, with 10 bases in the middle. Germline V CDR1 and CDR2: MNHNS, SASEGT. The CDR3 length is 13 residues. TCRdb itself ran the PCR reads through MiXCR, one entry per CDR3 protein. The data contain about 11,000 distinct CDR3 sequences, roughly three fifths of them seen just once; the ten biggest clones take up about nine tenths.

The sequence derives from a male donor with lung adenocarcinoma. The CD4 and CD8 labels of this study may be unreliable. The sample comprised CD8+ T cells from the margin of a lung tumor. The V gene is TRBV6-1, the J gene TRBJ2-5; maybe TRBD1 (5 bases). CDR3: CASSPQVEETQYF. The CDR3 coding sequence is TGTGCCAGCAGTCCACAGGTGGAAGAGACCCAGTACTTC.